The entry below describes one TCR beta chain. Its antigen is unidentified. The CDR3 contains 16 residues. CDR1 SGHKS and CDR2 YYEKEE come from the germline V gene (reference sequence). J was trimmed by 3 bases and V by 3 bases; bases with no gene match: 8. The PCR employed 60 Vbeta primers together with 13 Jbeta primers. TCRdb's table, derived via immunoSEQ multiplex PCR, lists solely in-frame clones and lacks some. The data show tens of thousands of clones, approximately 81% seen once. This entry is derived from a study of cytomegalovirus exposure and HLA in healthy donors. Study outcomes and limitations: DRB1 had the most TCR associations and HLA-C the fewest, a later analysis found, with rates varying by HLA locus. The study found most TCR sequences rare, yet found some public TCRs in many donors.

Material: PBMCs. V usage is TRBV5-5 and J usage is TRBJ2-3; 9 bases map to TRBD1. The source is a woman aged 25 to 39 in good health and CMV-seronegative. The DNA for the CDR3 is TGTGCCAGCAGCTCGCCTTTGGACAGGGGTACAGATACGCAGTATTTT. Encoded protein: CASSSPLDRGTDTQYF.